The next 30 T cell receptor beta chains were all read from a single sample in a study of blood T cell repertoires in COVID-19. Produced via immunoSEQ multiplex PCR; TCRdb's table is partial and in-frame only. This table has about 250,000 clones, roughly 86% appearing once. Sequenced sample: peripheral blood. These TCRs come from a woman aged 55-69 years who had recovered from COVID-19.

The chain recombines TRBV7-9 with TRBJ2-7; tentative D call: TRBD1 (5 bases). Per the germline V gene, CDR1 is SEHNR and CDR2 is FQNEAQ (reference sequence). Trimming took off 3 bases at V and 3 bases at J, with 12 bases between the two ends. This CDR3 has 14 residues. CDR3 sequence: CASSLSGSYYEQYF. The DNA of the CDR3 is TGTGCCAGCAGCTTGTCAGGGTCTTACTACGAGCAGTACTTC.

This chain connects TRBV2 to TRBJ2-2, with a weak D call TRBD2 (6 bases). CDR3 size: 13 residues. Trimming pared 6 bases from V and 4 bases from J, leaving 9 bases between. Per germline, CDR1 SNHLY and CDR2 FYNNEI. In DNA, the CDR3 is TGTGCCAGCAGGTGGGGAGGCACCGGGGAGCTGTTTTTT. It is translated as CASRWGGTGELFF.

V and J are TRBV11-2 and TRBJ1-2; TRBD1 might be the D (5 bases). This CDR3 contains 15 residues. Germline V gene lookup returns CDR1 SGHAT and CDR2 FQNNGV. V was shortened by 0 bases and J by 6 bases, with 14 bases between the two germline ends. As DNA, the CDR3 is TGTGCCAGCAGCTTAGATCTGACAGATTTGAATGGCTACACCTTC. Protein product: CASSLDLTDLNGYTF. Variable domain in full (rest from reference TRBV11-2 and TRBJ1-2): EAGVAQSPRYKIIEKRQSVAFWCNPISGHATLYWYQQILGQGPKLLIQFQNNGVVDDSQLPKDRFSAERLKGVDSTLKIQPAKLEDSAVYLCASSLDLTDLNGYTFGSGTRLTVV.

The V and J genes are TRBV28 and TRBJ2-7; 9 bases align to TRBD1. The germline gives CDR1 MDHEN, CDR2 SYDVKM. The CDR3 runs 15 residues. The ends lost 6 bases at V and 7 bases at J; junction bases unmatched: 13. The CDR3 region has the DNA TGTGCCAGCAGGTACTCCGGGACAGGGAAAAGAGAGCAGTACTTC. Translated: CASRYSGTGKREQYF.

The V call is TRBV27, the J call TRBJ1-6, with D possibly matching TRBD1 (6 bases). This CDR3 is 15 amino acids long. The germline CDR1 and CDR2 sequences are MNHEY and SMNVEV (reference sequence). The V end was cut by 0 bases, the J end by 6 bases, with 9 bases between. CDR3 protein: CASSLSGGRNSPLHF. Written as DNA, the CDR3 is TGTGCCAGCAGTTTATCAGGGGGTCGTAATTCACCCCTCCACTTT.

The chain has TRBV7-2 and TRBJ2-4, with TRBD2 identical over 11 bases. CDR3 length: 17 residues. J gave up 1 base and V 3 bases, and 5 bases lay outside the gene matches. Germline lookup yields CDR1 SGHTA and CDR2 FQGNSA. The CDR3 DNA follows: TGTGCCAGCAGCTTTGACCCTAGCGGGGGGGCCAAAAACATTCAGTACTTC. Protein sequence: CASSFDPSGGAKNIQYF.

This clone was observed once. The genes are TRBV6-1 and TRBJ2-7; no firm D call. Germline CDR1 reads MNHNS; CDR2 reads SASEGT. V lost 1 base and J 4 bases, leaving 11 bases between the germline ends. This CDR3 contains 14 residues. The CDR3: CASSEVGRKYEQYF. For the CDR3, the DNA is TGTGCCAGCAGTGAAGTTGGCAGAAAGTACGAGCAGTACTTC.

J is TRBJ2-5 and V is TRBV4-1; 7 nucleotides line up with TRBD1. Germline CDR1 and CDR2: MGHRA and YSYEKL. The CDR3 contains 14 residues. The J segment lost 2 bases and the V segment lost 2 bases, leaving 2 bases of the junction unmatched. The CDR3 region is CASSQRQGQETQYF. The CDR3, as DNA: TGCGCCAGCAGCCAAAGACAGGGACAAGAGACCCAGTACTTC.

About this clone itself: Its ends do not fully match the called genes, so a read error is possible. The chain couples TRBV7-7 to TRBJ1-6; D unresolved. The germline V gene encodes CDR1 SSHAT and CDR2 FNYEAQ (reference sequence). The CDR3 has 13 amino acids. This CDR3 is CASSLDRFSPLHF. The CDR3 coding sequence is TGTGCTAGCAGCTTAGATAGATTTTCACCCCTCCACTTT.

This clone was counted a few times. The V call is TRBV11-2, the J call TRBJ1-2, with D uncertain. Germline values: CDR1 SGHAT, CDR2 FQNNGV. V dropped 4 bases and J dropped 3 bases, with 15 bases sitting between them. The CDR3 has 15 residues. The CDR3 nucleotides are TGTGCCAGCAGCTCCGAGGGCGGCCTATACTATGGCTACACCTTC. It translates to CASSSEGGLYYGYTF.

V is TRBV6-5 and J is TRBJ2-2; D is perhaps TRBD1 (6 bases). Germline V lookup: CDR1 MNHEY, CDR2 SVGAGI. The ends were cut back, 11 bases at V and 1 base at J, with 11 bases in the middle. The CDR3 is 13 residues long. Here the CDR3 reads CAGQRMNTGELFF. CDR3 nucleotide sequence: TGTGCCGGACAGCGTATGAACACCGGGGAGCTGTTTTTT.

The CDR3 sequence is CASSTSLGIGGSYEQYF. CDR3 DNA: TGTGCCAGCAGTACCTCCCTCGGAATCGGGGGATCGTACGAGCAGTACTTC. V gene TRBV28 combines with J gene TRBJ2-7; D might be TRBD2 (6 bases). V was shortened by 5 bases and J by 4 bases, with 24 bases between the two germline ends. This CDR3 contains 17 residues. Per the germline V gene, CDR1 is MDHEN and CDR2 is SYDVKM.

This rearrangement joins TRBV5-1 to TRBJ2-3; 7 bases fit TRBD2. The CDR3 is 15 residues long. Germline V gives CDR1 SGHRS, CDR2 YFSETQ. J gave up 5 bases and V 5 bases, and 11 bases lay outside the gene matches. The CDR3 nucleotides are TGCGCCAGCAGTCTCCCTAGCGGCTCGGGAGATACGCAGTATTTT. Translated: CASSLPSGSGDTQYF.

This chain links TRBV9 with TRBJ2-5; D is possibly TRBD1 (5 bases). This CDR3 is built from 14 residues. V was trimmed by 0 bases and J by 2 bases, leaving 8 bases between them. Germline V lookup: CDR1 SGDLS, CDR2 YYNGEE. The CDR3 DNA reads as TGTGCCAGCAGCGTAGAGGGGTTGCAAGAGACCCAGTACTTC. It specifies CASSVEGLQETQYF.

This sequence joins TRBV19 and TRBJ2-1, with D possibly matching TRBD2 (6 bases). Trimming stripped 4 bases from V and 10 bases from J, with 11 bases between. CDR3 length: 12 residues. CDR1 and CDR2 (germline): LNHDA, SQIVND (reference sequence). The CDR3 coding sequence is TGTGCCAGTAGTAGAGGGACTCCCGAGCAGTTCTTC. It is translated as CASSRGTPEQFF. The full variable domain, its missing parts supplied by reference TRBV19 and TRBJ2-1, is DGGITQSPKYLFRKEGQNVTLSCEQNLNHDAMYWYRQDPGQGLRLIYYSQIVNDFQKGDIAEGYSVSREKKESFPLTVTSAQKNPTAFYLCASSRGTPEQFFGPGTRLTVL.

This chain joins TRBV7-2 and TRBJ1-2; 9 nucleotides agree with TRBD1. Germline CDR1 reads SGHTA; CDR2 reads FQGNSA. V was clipped by 5 bases and J by 8 bases; unmatched bases: 3. The CDR3 length is 12 residues. The CDR3, as DNA: TGTGCCAGCAGCCTACAGGGGGCAGGCTACACCTTC. Amino acid sequence: CASSLQGAGYTF.

The chain carries TRBV14 and TRBJ2-5; 7 nucleotides align to TRBD2. Germline CDR1 is SGHDN and CDR2 is FVKESK. This CDR3 comprises 13 residues. After removal of 0 bases from V and 7 bases from J, the junction contained 2 bases not matched to a gene. CDR3 nucleotides: TGTGCCAGCAGCCAAGATTGGGAGGGGACCCAGTACTTC. Translation: CASSQDWEGTQYF.

This sequence joins TRBV19 and TRBJ2-1; 12 bases agree with TRBD2. Trimming cost V 5 bases and J 9 bases; bases outside gene matches: 8. Germline-derived CDR1 and CDR2 are LNHDA and SQIVND (reference sequence). CDR3 size: 15 residues. CDR3 protein: CASSATSGGQGEQFF. DNA of the CDR3: TGTGCCAGTAGTGCGACTAGCGGGGGTCAGGGTGAGCAGTTCTTC.

V gene TRBV28 combines with J gene TRBJ1-1, with D possibly TRBD1 on 5 matching bases. Between the trimmed V and J ends, which lost 4 bases and 1 base, there was a span of 10 bases. Looked up from germline, CDR1 is MDHEN and CDR2 is SYDVKM. The CDR3 length is 14 residues. Here the CDR3 reads CASSSTAGNTEAFF. The CDR3 DNA sequence: TGTGCCAGCAGTTCGACAGCAGGGAACACTGAAGCTTTCTTT.

The chain links TRBV20-1 to TRBJ1-1; the D gene is possibly TRBD1 (6 bases). From germline, CDR1 is DFQATT and CDR2 SNEGSKA (reference sequence). The CDR3 spans 15 residues. Trimming left V 3 bases short and J 4 bases short, with 18 bases between. The CDR3 reads CSASLQGLGITEAFF. CDR3 nucleotide sequence: TGCAGTGCTAGTCTCCAGGGGTTGGGGATCACTGAAGCTTTCTTT.

V gene TRBV9 combines with J gene TRBJ1-4, with no clear D. The germline V gene has CDR1 SGDLS and CDR2 YYNGEE. The CDR3 extends over 16 amino acids. Trimming cost V 0 bases and J 7 bases, with 16 bases left between them. CDR3 protein: CASSVGSQVNGEKLFF. The CDR3 DNA is TGTGCCAGCAGCGTAGGTTCTCAGGTCAATGGTGAAAAACTGTTTTTT.

In DNA, the CDR3 is TGTGCCAGCAGCTTGGCTGGTTTGTTGCCCCAGCATTTT. It translates to CASSLAGLLPQHF. V gene TRBV7-2 combines with J gene TRBJ1-5, with D unresolved. The CDR3 totals 13 residues. Trimming pared 3 bases from V and 9 bases from J, leaving 12 bases between. From germline, CDR1 is SGHTA and CDR2 FQGNSA. Based on the CDR3 plus reference TRBV7-2 and TRBJ1-5, the full variable domain is GAGVSQSPSNKVTEKGKDVELRCDPISGHTALYWYRQSLGQGLEFLIYFQGNSAPDKSGLPSDRFSAERTGGSVSTLTIQRTQQEDSAVYLCASSLAGLLPQHFGDGTRLSIL.

The chain employs TRBV7-9 and TRBJ1-1; 10 nucleotides align to TRBD1. The CDR3 consists of 16 residues. V shed 6 bases and J 7 bases; nucleotides not matched to a gene: 14. Germline V gene lookup returns CDR1 SEHNR and CDR2 FQNEAQ (reference sequence). In DNA form, the CDR3 reads TGTGCCAGCAGAAAAAGGGGCGGGACAGGGGAGGTTGAAGCTTTCTTT. It codes for CASRKRGGTGEVEAFF. Together with reference TRBV7-9 and TRBJ1-1, the CDR3 gives the full variable domain: DTGVSQNPRHKITKRGQNVTFRCDPISEHNRLYWYRQTLGQGPEFLTYFQNEAQLEKSRLLSDRFSAERPKGSFSTLEIQRTEQGDSAMYLCASRKRGGTGEVEAFFGQGTRLTVV.

This clone came up a few times. The chain has TRBV24-1 and TRBJ2-5, with D perhaps TRBD2 (5 bases). Germline V lookup: CDR1 KGHDR, CDR2 SFDVKD. The CDR3 runs to 14 residues. V lost 5 bases to trimming and J lost 4 bases, with 13 bases between them. The CDR3 region is CATSGSTTRETQYF. The CDR3 nucleotides are TGTGCCACCAGTGGGTCGACTACAAGAGAGACCCAGTACTTC.

The V and J genes are TRBV3-1 (or the pseudogene TRBV3-2) and TRBJ2-7; 9 positions agree with TRBD2. This CDR3 comprises 17 residues. V shed 3 bases and J 3 bases; nucleotides not matched to a gene: 12. The germline V gene encodes CDR1 LGHDT and CDR2 YNNKEL (reference sequence). For the CDR3, the DNA is TGTGCCAGCAGCCATGCCGCGGGGACTAGCAGGCACTACGAGCAGTACTTC. Translated: CASSHAAGTSRHYEQYF.

This clone occurred once. The chain uses TRBV2 and TRBJ1-6; 10 bases line up with TRBD1. CDR1 is SNHLY, CDR2 FYNNEI, per germline. This CDR3 contains 13 residues. V trimming: 11 bases; J trimming: 7 bases; junction bases outside the gene matches: 5. The chain's CDR3 is CAGQGDLNSPLHF. CDR3 sequence (DNA): TGTGCCGGACAGGGGGACCTGAATTCACCCCTCCACTTT.

V is TRBV29-1 and J is TRBJ1-5, with a weak D call TRBD1 (6 bases). Germline loops: CDR1 SQVTM, CDR2 ANQGSEA. Trimming took 5 bases from V and 1 from J, leaving 9 bases between them. The CDR3 contains 13 residues. The DNA for the CDR3 is TGCAGCGTTACCAGGGGAAGCAATCAGCCCCAGCATTTT. Translation gives CSVTRGSNQPQHF.

This chain connects TRBV20-1 to TRBJ2-1; no clear D gene. Between the trimmed V and J ends, which lost 3 bases and 4 bases, there was a span of 7 bases. The germline gives CDR1 DFQATT, CDR2 SNEGSKA (reference sequence). The CDR3 spans 12 residues. As DNA, the CDR3 is TGCAGTGCTAGTATCCCTTACAATGAGCAGTTCTTC. It translates to CSASIPYNEQFF.

The chain couples TRBV7-8 to TRBJ2-7; D unclear. Germline CDR1 SGHVS, CDR2 FQNEAQ. V was cut by 5 bases and J by 3 bases, with 14 bases left in between. The CDR3 spans 14 residues. CDR3 DNA sequence: TGTGCCAGCAGCCCGGGTGGTACCTACTACGAGCAGTACTTC. Its translation is CASSPGGTYYEQYF.

This clone appeared a few times. The chain carries TRBV7-9 and TRBJ1-4; 7 bases match TRBD1. The CDR3 has 14 amino acids. The germline gives CDR1 SEHNR, CDR2 FQNEAQ (reference sequence). V trimming: 10 bases; J trimming: 7 bases; junction bases outside the gene matches: 12. DNA for the CDR3: TGTGCCACCCGGCAGACAGGGTCGGGTGAAAAACTGTTTTTT. The encoded protein is CATRQTGSGEKLFF.